Following are 24 T cell receptor beta chains from one sample sequenced in a study of tumor-infiltrating lymphocytes in oesophageal squamous cell carcinoma. TCRdb fed the PCR reads into MiXCR, producing one record per CDR3 protein. The sample holds some 22,000 distinct CDR3 sequences, 36% seen once. Sequenced sample: esophageal tumor tissue. The origin of the receptors is a male donor with esophageal squamous cell carcinoma.

Concerning this clonotype: The missing conserved phenylalanine or tryptophan at the end of this CDR3 makes a read error likely. The DNA is omitted, as the CDR3 cannot be located on it reliably, and the CDR3 follows TCRdb's listing. The gene calls are TRBV7-3 and TRBJ2-6; the table's D call of TRBD1 was not tested on the DNA. With termini counted, the CDR3 has 17 amino acids. CDR1 and CDR2 (germline): SGHTA, FQGTGA. This chain's CDR3 is CASSSTPGTYNEQFFGA.

The chain recombines TRBV7-3 with TRBJ2-1; a possible D gene is TRBD2 (5 bases). The CDR3 has 14 amino acids. V shed 5 bases and J shed 4 bases, with 12 bases lying between them. Germline V CDR1 and CDR2: SGHTA, FQGTGA. As DNA, the CDR3 is TGTGCCAGCAGCCCCGATCGGACTTACAATGAGCAGTTCTTC. Translating gives CASSPDRTYNEQFF.

Only a few counts were recorded for this clonotype. The V gene is TRBV20-1, the J gene TRBJ2-7, with D perhaps matching TRBD2 (6 bases). The V gene lost 1 base and the J gene lost 0 bases, with 10 bases spanning the gap. The germline V gene encodes CDR1 DFQATT and CDR2 SNEGSKA (reference sequence). The CDR3 is made up of 14 amino acids. The CDR3: CSARAGTGSYEQYF. The CDR3 region has the DNA TGCAGTGCTAGAGCCGGGACTGGCTCCTACGAGCAGTACTTC.

By its share, this clonotype is medium-sized. V usage is TRBV7-2 and J usage is TRBJ2-5; D uncertain. There are 13 residues in the CDR3. V lost 5 bases, J lost 6 bases, and 13 bases lay in between. Germline V gene sequence: CDR1 SGHTA, CDR2 FQGNSA. DNA for the CDR3: TGTGCCAGCAGCCCCCCAGTTTCGCAGACCCAGTACTTC. Translation gives CASSPPVSQTQYF.

About this clonotype: A much larger clone is a single base away; this may be a read error. The chain uses TRBV10-2 and TRBJ2-1, with D tentatively TRBD1 or TRBD2 (5 bases each). V lost 2 bases and J 10 bases, leaving 15 bases between the germline ends. The CDR3 loop spans 14 amino acids. CDR1 and CDR2 (germline): WSHSY, SAAADI. The CDR3 is CASSEPGPHYEQFF. The CDR3 DNA reads as TGCGCCAGCAGTGAGCCGGGACCGCACTACGAGCAGTTCTTC.

Only a few counts were recorded for this clonotype. It is likely a read error, because the conserved phenylalanine at the end of the CDR3 is missing. It is unclear where the CDR3 begins or ends on the DNA, so no DNA is shown, and the CDR3 is as TCRdb lists it. The chain recombines TRBV28 with TRBJ2-2; the table gives TRBD2 as D, unverified against the DNA. The germline gives CDR1 MDHEN, CDR2 SYDVKM. The CDR3 is 9 residues long, counting both termini. CDR3 in amino acids: CASSSRARS.

Note on this clonotype: No conserved phenylalanine or tryptophan is present at the end of the CDR3, so a read error is the likely explanation. Because the CDR3's place on the DNA is in doubt, the DNA is left out and the CDR3 is given as listed by TCRdb. V usage is TRBV11-3 and J usage is TRBJ2-7; TRBD1, as called in the table, went unchecked against the DNA. Including both end residues, the CDR3 is 16 amino acids long. CDR1 and CDR2 from the germline V gene are SGHNT and YENEEA. The CDR3 region is CASSLRTGAHGYTFGS.

Many counts were recorded for this clonotype. The chain combines TRBV7-3 with TRBJ2-3; D might be TRBD1 (6 bases). Germline V gene lookup returns CDR1 SGHTA and CDR2 FQGTGA. V lost 1 base, J lost 3 bases, and 11 bases lay in between. There are 15 residues in the CDR3. This chain's CDR3 is CASSLRAGATDTQYF. The DNA of the CDR3 is TGTGCCAGCAGCTTAAGGGCAGGGGCAACAGATACGCAGTATTTT.

The rearrangement uses TRBV11-2 and TRBJ2-5, with 10 bases fitting TRBD2. V gave up 2 bases and J gave up 13 bases; unmatched junction bases: 16. This CDR3 is built from 16 residues. From germline, CDR1 is SGHAT and CDR2 FQNNGV. The CDR3 loop is CASSLRDSSGGAVLYF. Written as DNA, the CDR3 is TGTGCCAGCAGCTTAAGGGATTCTAGCGGGGGCGCCGTTTTGTACTTC.

In its sample, this clonotype is medium-sized. The chain has TRBV7-8 and TRBJ1-4; D not certain. Trimming shortened V by 3 bases and J by 0 bases, and 14 bases separated the two germline ends. Germline V gene lookup returns CDR1 SGHVS and CDR2 FQNEAQ. The CDR3 covers 17 residues. CDR3: CASSFSPVEATNEKLFF. In nucleotides, the CDR3 is TGTGCCAGCAGCTTCTCCCCGGTAGAGGCAACTAATGAAAAACTGTTTTTT. The whole variable domain, remainder taken from reference TRBV7-8 and TRBJ1-4, is GAGVSQSPRYKVAKRGQDVALRCDPISGHVSLFWYQQALGQGPEFLTYFQNEAQLDKSGLPSDRFFAERPEGSVSTLKIQRTQQEDSAVYLCASSFSPVEATNEKLFFGSGTQLSVL.

This clonotype was recorded at least ten times. The rearrangement links TRBV12-3 or TRBV12-4 to TRBJ2-1; D is uncertain. V lost 1 base and J lost 6, with 10 bases in between. The CDR3 consists of 14 residues. Here the CDR3 DNA reads TGTGCCAGCAGTTTAGGTTCTACAAGCAATGAGCAGTTCTTC. Translating gives CASSLGSTSNEQFF.

This clonotype was detected many times. V is TRBV12-3 or TRBV12-4 and J is TRBJ2-7; a weak D match, TRBD1 (6 bases). Trimming pared 4 bases from V and 0 bases from J, leaving 7 bases between. The CDR3 is 13 amino acids. The CDR3 loop reads CASSWTASYEQYF. In DNA form, the CDR3 reads TGTGCCAGCAGTTGGACAGCCTCCTACGAGCAGTACTTC.

The CDR3 bases are TGTGCCAGCAGTTTATCTGTGGACAGGATTCTGAACACTGAAGCTTTCTTT. It is translated as CASSLSVDRILNTEAFF. The J gene is TRBJ1-1, the V gene TRBV28; 7 bases agree with TRBD1. CDR3 length equals 17 residues. J was trimmed by 0 bases and V by 1 base; bases with no gene match: 8. Per germline, CDR1 MDHEN and CDR2 SYDVKM.

The rearrangement joins TRBV27 to TRBJ2-5; TRBD2 agrees at 10 bases. The last part of the DNA fits TRBJ2-1 better; the J call may be wrong. The germline gives CDR1 MNHEY, CDR2 SMNVEV (reference sequence). This CDR3 has 17 residues. The CDR3 coding sequence is TGTGCCAGCAGTTCCCTAGCGGGAGTGGTGGGTAGGAATGAGCAGTTCTTC. Translation gives CASSSLAGVVGRNEQFF.

Many counts were recorded for this clonotype. The chain carries TRBV10-3 and TRBJ2-1; unclear D gene. The germline V gene encodes CDR1 ENHRY and CDR2 SYGVKD. This CDR3 comprises 13 residues. V gave up 8 bases and J gave up 8 bases, with 16 bases separating them. The CDR3 protein is CAIQTPTRDEQFF. CDR3 bases: TGTGCCATCCAAACACCTACACGGGATGAGCAGTTCTTC.

CDR3 amino acids: CASSSLAGGTDTQYF. The CDR3 nucleotides read TGTGCCAGCAGTTCACTAGCGGGAGGCACAGATACGCAGTATTTT. The rearrangement links TRBV12-3 or TRBV12-4 to TRBJ2-3; 11 positions match TRBD2. The CDR3 is 15 amino acids. Trimming at V came to 4 bases and at J to 1 base, leaving 1 base not matched to a gene.

By its share, this clonotype is medium-sized. The chain joins TRBV7-6 to TRBJ2-3; D is unclear. The ends were cut back, 1 base at V and 1 base at J, with 12 bases in the middle. Germline V CDR1 and CDR2: SGHVS, FNYEAQ. This CDR3 has 16 amino acids. The CDR3 sequence: CASSLDSSWGTDTQYF. In DNA, the CDR3 is TGTGCCAGCAGCTTAGATTCCAGCTGGGGCACAGATACGCAGTATTTT.

The chain carries TRBV24-1 and TRBJ2-4; 14 bases fit TRBD2. Matching the DNA end better, TRBJ2-1 makes the J call doubtful. There are 18 residues in the CDR3. The germline V gene encodes CDR1 KGHDR and CDR2 SFDVKD. CDR3 residues: CATSDSGTSGGLGYEQFF. The CDR3 nucleotides are TGTGCCACCAGTGACTCCGGGACTAGCGGGGGCCTGGGGTATGAGCAGTTCTTC.

There are many counts of this clonotype. The J gene is TRBJ1-5, the V gene TRBV28; possibly TRBD1 for D (5 bases). Trimming stripped 2 bases from V and 6 bases from J, with 11 bases between. This CDR3 spans 14 amino acids. CDR1 is MDHEN, CDR2 SYDVKM, per germline. CDR3 region: CASSLGGSGQPQHF. CDR3 coding DNA: TGTGCCAGCAGTTTAGGGGGTAGTGGTCAGCCCCAGCATTTT.

By proportion, this clonotype is medium-sized. The J gene is TRBJ2-7, the V gene TRBV7-8; 9 nucleotides line up with TRBD2. The germline V gene has CDR1 SGHVS and CDR2 FQNEAQ. CDR3 size: 16 residues. V shed 1 base, J shed 3 bases, and the junction held 7 bases outside the gene matches. Here the CDR3 DNA reads TGTGCCAGCAGCTTAGATCCGGCGGGAGGGAACTACGAGCAGTACTTC. It translates to CASSLDPAGGNYEQYF.

In its sample, this clonotype is medium-sized. The chain carries TRBV7-9 and TRBJ2-7, with 10 bases aligning to TRBD2. The CDR3 has 15 residues. The V segment lost 4 bases and the J segment 5 bases; nucleotides outside the gene matches: 8. Germline CDR1 and CDR2: SEHNR and FQNEAQ (reference sequence). The CDR3 region has the DNA TGTGCCAGCAGCTCTGGGACGAGCGGGAGGGACGAGCAGTACTTC. Residues: CASSSGTSGRDEQYF.

This clonotype has just a few counts. This may arise from a read error, as a much more abundant clone is one base away. The rearrangement uses TRBV28 and TRBJ2-3; 7 bases match TRBD1. CDR1 is MDHEN and CDR2 is SYDVKM in the germline V gene. There are 14 residues in the CDR3. The J segment lost 14 bases and the V segment lost 5 bases, leaving 16 bases of the junction unmatched. Here the CDR3 reads CASSPTGVTGELYF. CDR3 nucleotide sequence: TGTGCCAGCAGTCCTACAGGGGTAACCGGGGAGCTGTATTTT.

There are many counts of this clonotype. The chain recombines TRBV27 with TRBJ2-1; TRBD2 matches at 9 bases. The V gene's germline CDR1 is MNHEY and CDR2 SMNVEV (reference sequence). This CDR3 is built from 15 residues. Trimming cost V 2 bases and J 2 bases; bases outside gene matches: 1. The CDR3, as DNA: TGTGCCAGCAGTTTAAGACTAGCGGCCTACAATGAGCAGTTCTTC. Translation gives CASSLRLAAYNEQFF.

In its sample, this clonotype was seen many times. The chain is built from TRBV24-1 and TRBJ2-1, with TRBD2 matching over 10 bases. The CDR3 totals 16 residues. Germline values: CDR1 KGHDR, CDR2 SFDVKD. With V trimmed by 4 bases and J by 8 bases, 10 bases remained unmatched. Written as DNA, the CDR3 is TGTGCCACCAGTGACCTTGCGCGAGCGGGAGGGGATGAGCAGTTCTTC. Its translation: CATSDLARAGGDEQFF.